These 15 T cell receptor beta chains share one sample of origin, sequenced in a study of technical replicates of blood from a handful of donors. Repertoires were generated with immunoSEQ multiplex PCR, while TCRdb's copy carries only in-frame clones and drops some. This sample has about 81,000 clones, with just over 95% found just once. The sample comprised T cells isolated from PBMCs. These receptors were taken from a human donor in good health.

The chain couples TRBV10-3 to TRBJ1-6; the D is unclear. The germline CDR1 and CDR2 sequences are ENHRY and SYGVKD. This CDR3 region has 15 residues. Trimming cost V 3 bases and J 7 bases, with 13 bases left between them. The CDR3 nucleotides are TGTGCCATCAGTGATACGGACCCGGGGAATTCACCCCTCCACTTT. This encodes CAISDTDPGNSPLHF.

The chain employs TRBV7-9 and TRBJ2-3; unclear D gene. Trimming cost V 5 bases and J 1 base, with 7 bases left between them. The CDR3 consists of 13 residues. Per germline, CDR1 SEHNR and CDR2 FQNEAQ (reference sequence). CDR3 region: CASSQSGTDTQYF. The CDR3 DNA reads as TGTGCCAGCAGCCAGAGCGGCACAGATACGCAGTATTTT.

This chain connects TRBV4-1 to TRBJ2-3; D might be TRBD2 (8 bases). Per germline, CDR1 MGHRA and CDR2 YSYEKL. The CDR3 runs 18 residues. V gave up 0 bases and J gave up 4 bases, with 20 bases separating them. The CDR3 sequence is CASSQDQGGTSSADTQYF. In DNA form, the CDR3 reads TGCGCCAGCAGCCAAGATCAGGGGGGGACTAGTTCTGCAGATACGCAGTATTTT.

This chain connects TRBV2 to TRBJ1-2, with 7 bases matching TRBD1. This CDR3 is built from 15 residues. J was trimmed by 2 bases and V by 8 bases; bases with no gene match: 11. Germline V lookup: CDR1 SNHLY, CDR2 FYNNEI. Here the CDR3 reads CASGGPGQINYGYTF. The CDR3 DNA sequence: TGTGCCAGCGGTGGCCCGGGACAGATAAACTATGGCTACACCTTC.

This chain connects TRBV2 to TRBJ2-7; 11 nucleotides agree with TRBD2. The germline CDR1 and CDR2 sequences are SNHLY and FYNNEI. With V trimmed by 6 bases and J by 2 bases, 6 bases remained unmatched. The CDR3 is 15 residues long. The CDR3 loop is CASRRLAGRTYEQYF. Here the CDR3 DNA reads TGTGCCAGCAGGCGACTAGCGGGAAGGACCTACGAGCAGTACTTC.

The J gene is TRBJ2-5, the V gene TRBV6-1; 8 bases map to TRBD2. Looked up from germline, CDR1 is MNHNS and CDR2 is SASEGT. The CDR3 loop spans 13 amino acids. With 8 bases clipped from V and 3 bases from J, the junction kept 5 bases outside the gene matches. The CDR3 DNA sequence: TGTGCCAGCCTGTGGCGGGGGGAAGAGACCCAGTACTTC. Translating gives CASLWRGEETQYF.

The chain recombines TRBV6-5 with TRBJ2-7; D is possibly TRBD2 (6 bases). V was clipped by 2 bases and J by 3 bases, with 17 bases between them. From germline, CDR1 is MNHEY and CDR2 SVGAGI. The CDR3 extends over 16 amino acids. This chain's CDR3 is CASSYGGAGLNYEQYF. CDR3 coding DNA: TGTGCCAGCAGTTACGGAGGCGCGGGGTTGAACTACGAGCAGTACTTC.

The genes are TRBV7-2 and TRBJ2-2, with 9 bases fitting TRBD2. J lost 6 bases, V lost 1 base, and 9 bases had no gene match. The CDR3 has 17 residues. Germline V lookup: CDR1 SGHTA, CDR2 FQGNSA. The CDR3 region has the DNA TGTGCCAGCAGCTTAGGGTCTAGCGGGATCGATGCCGGGGAGCTGTTTTTT. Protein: CASSLGSSGIDAGELFF.

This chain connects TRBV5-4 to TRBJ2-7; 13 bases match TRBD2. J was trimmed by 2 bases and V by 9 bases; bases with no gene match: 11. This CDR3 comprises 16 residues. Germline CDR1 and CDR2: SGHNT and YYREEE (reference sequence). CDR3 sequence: CATTSGLAGTTYEQYF. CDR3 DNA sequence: TGTGCCACCACATCGGGACTAGCGGGGACCACCTACGAGCAGTACTTC.

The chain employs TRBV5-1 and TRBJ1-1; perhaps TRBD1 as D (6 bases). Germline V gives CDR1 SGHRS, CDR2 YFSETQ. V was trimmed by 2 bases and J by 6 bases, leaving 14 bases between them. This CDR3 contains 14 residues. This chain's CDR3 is CASSFRDTGPEAFF. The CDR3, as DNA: TGCGCCAGCAGCTTCCGGGACACCGGTCCTGAAGCTTTCTTT.

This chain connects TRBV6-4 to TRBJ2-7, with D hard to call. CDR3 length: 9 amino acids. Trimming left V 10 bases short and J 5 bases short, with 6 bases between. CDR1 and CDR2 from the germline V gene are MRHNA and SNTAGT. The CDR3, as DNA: TGTGCCACGCCGGACGAGCAGTACTTC. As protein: CATPDEQYF.

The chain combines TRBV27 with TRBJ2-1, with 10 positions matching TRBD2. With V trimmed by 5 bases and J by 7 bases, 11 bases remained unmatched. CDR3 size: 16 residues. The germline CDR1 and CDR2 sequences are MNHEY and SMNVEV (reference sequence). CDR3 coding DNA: TGTGCCAGCAGTCCCGAGCCTAGCGGGAGTCATAATGAGCAGTTCTTC. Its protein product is CASSPEPSGSHNEQFF.

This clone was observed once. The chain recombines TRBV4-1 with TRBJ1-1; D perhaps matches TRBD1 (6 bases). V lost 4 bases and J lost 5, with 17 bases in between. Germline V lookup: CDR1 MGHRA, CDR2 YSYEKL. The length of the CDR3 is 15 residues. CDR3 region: CASSLQSGARTEAFF. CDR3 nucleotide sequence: TGCGCCAGCAGCCTTCAATCAGGGGCTAGAACTGAAGCTTTCTTT.

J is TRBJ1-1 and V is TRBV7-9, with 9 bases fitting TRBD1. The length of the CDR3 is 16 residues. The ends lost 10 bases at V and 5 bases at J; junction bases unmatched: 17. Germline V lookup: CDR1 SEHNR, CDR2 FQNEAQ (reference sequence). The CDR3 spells CAIRRDRESGGTEAFF. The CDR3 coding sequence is TGTGCCATCCGACGGGACAGGGAATCCGGGGGGACTGAAGCTTTCTTT.

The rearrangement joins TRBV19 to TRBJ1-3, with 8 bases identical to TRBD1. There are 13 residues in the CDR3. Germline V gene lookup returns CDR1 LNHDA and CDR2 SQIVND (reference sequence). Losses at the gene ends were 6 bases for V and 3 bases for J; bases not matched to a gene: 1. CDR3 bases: TGTGCCAGTAGGGGGACAGGTGGAAACACCATATATTTT. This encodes CASRGTGGNTIYF. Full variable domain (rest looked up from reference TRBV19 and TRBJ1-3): DGGITQSPKYLFRKEGQNVTLSCEQNLNHDAMYWYRQDPGQGLRLIYYSQIVNDFQKGDIAEGYSVSREKKESFPLTVTSAQKNPTAFYLCASRGTGGNTIYFGEGSWLTVV.